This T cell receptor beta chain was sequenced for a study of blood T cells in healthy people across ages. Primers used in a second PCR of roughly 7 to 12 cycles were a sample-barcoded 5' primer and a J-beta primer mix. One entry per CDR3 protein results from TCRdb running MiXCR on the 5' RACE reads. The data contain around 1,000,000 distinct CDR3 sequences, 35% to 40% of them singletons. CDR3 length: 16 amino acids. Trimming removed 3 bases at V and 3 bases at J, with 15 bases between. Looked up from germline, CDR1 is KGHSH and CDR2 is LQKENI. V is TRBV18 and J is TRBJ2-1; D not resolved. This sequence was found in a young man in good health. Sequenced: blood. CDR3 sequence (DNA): TGTGCCAGCTCACCGCCCGACTTAAACTACTACAATGAGCAGTTCTTC. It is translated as CASSPPDLNYYNEQFF.